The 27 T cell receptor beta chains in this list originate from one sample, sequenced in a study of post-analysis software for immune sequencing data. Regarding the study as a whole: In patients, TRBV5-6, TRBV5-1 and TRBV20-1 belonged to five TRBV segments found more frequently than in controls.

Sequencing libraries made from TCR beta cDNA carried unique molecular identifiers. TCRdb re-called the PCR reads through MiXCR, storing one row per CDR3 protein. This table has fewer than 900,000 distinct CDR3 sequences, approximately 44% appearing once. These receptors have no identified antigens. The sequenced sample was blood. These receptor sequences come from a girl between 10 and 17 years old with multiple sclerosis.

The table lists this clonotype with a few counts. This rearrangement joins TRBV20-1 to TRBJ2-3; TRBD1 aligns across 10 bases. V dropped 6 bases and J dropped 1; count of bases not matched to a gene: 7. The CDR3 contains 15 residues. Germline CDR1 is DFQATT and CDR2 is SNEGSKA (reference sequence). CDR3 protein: CSATPGTGGTDTQYF. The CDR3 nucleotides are TGCAGTGCCACTCCCGGGACAGGGGGCACAGATACGCAGTATTTT.

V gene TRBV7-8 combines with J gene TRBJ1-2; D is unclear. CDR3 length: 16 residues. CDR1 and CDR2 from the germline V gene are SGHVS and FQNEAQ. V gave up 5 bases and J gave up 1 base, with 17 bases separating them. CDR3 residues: CASSRERPPFNYGYTF. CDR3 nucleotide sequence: TGTGCCAGCAGCCGGGAGAGGCCCCCGTTTAACTATGGCTACACCTTC.

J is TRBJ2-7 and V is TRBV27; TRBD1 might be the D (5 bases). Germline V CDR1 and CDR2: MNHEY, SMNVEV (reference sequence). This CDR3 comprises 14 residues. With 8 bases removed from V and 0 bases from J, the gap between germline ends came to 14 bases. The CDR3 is CASGYRGVSYEQYF. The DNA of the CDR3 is TGTGCCAGCGGTTATAGGGGTGTCTCCTACGAGCAGTACTTC.

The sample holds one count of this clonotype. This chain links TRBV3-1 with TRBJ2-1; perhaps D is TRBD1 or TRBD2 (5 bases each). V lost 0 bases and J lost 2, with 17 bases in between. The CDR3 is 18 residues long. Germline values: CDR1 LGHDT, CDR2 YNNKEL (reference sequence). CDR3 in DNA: TGTGCCAGCAGCCAAGATCAGGGCGGGCGGGCCCCCTACAATGAGCAGTTCTTC. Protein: CASSQDQGGRAPYNEQFF.

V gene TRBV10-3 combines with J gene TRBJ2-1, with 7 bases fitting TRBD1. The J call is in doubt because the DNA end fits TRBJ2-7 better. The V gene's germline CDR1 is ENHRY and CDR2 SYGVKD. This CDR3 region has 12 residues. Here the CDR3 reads CAISESDREQYF. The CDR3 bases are TGTGCCATCAGTGAGTCGGACAGGGAGCAGTACTTC.

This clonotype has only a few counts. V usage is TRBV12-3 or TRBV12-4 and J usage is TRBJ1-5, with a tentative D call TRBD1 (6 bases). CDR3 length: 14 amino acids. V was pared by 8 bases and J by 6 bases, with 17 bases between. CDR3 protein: CASAPEGGGQPQHF. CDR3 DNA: TGTGCCAGCGCCCCAGAAGGGGGGGGTCAGCCCCAGCATTTT.

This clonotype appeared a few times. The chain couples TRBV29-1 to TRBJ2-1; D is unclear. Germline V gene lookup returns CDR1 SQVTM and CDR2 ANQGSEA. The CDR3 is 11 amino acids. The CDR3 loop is CRVVKNNEQFF. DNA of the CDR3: TGCAGGGTCGTGAAGAACAATGAGCAGTTCTTC.

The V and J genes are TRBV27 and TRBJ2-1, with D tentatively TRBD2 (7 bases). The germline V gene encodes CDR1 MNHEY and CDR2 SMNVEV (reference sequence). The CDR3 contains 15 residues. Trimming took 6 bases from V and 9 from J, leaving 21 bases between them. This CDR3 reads CASSRDIPGRGEQFF. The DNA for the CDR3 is TGTGCCAGCAGCCGGGACATCCCAGGGAGGGGTGAGCAGTTCTTC.

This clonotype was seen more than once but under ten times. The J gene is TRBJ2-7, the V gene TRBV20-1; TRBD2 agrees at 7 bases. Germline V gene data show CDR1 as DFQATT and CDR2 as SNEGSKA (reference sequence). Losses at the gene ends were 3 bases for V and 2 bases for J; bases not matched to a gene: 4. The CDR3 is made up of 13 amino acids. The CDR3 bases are TGCAGTGCTAGCTCTCTAGCGGCCTACGAGCAGTACTTC. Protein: CSASSLAAYEQYF.

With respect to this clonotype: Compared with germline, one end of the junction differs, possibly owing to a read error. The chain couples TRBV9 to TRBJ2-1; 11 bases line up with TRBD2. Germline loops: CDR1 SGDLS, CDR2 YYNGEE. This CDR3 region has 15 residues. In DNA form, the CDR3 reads TGTGCTAGCAGCATTAGCGGGAGGGTTGCGAATGAGCAGTTCTTC. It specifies CASSISGRVANEQFF. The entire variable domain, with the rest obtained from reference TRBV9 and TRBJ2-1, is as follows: DSGVTQTPKHLITATGQRVTLRCSPRSGDLSVYWYQQSLDQGLQFLIQYYNGEERAKGNILERFSAQQFPDLHSELNLSSLELGDSALYFCASSISGRVANEQFFGPGTRLTVL.

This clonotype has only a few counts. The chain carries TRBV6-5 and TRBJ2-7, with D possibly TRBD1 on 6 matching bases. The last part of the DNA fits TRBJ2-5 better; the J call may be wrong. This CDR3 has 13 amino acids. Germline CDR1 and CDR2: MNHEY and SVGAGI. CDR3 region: CASRAPGEETQYF. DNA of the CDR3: TGTGCCAGCAGGGCCCCAGGGGAAGAGACCCAGTACTTC.

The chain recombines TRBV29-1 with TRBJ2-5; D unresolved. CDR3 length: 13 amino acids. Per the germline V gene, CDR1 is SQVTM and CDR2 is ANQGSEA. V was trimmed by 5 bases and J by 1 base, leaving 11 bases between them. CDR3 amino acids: CSVTMTVQETQYF. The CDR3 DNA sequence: TGCAGCGTTACGATGACTGTCCAAGAGACCCAGTACTTC.

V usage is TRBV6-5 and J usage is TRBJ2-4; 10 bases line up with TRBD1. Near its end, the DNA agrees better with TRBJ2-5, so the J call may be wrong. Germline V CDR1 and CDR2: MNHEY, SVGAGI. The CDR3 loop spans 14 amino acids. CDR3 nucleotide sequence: TGTGCCAGCGGCCGGGACAGGGGAACAGAGACCCAGTACTTC. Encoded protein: CASGRDRGTETQYF.

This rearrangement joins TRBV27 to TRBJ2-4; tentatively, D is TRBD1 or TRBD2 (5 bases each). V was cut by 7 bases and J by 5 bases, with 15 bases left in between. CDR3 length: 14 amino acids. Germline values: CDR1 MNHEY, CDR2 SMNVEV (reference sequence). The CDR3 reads CASKPGLSENIQYF. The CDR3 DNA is TGTGCCAGCAAACCGGGGCTGAGCGAAAACATTCAGTACTTC.

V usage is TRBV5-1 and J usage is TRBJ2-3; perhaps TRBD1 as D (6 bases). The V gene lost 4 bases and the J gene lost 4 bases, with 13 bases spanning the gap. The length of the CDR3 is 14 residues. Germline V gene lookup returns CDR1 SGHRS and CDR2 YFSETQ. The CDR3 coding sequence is TGCGCCAGCAGCGGCACAGGGCCCCCAGATACGCAGTATTTT. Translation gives CASSGTGPPDTQYF.

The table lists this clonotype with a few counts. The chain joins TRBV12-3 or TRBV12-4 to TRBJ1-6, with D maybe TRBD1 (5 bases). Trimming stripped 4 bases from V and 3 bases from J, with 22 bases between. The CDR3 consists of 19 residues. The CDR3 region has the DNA TGTGCCAGCAGTTCCCGACCGACAGTAAGAGACAACTATAATTCACCCCTCCACTTT. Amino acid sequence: CASSSRPTVRDNYNSPLHF.

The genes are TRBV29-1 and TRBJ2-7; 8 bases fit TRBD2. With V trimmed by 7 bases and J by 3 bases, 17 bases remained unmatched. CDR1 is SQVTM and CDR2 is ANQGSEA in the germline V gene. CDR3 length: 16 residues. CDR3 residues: CSAAGLVGGTGYEQYF. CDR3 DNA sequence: TGCAGCGCGGCGGGACTAGTGGGAGGTACAGGCTACGAGCAGTACTTC.

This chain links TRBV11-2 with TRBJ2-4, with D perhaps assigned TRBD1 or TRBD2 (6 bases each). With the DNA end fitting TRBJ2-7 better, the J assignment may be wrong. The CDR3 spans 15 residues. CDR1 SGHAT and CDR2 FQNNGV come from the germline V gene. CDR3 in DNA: TGTGCCAGCAGCGGAGGGGGGCACCGACAATACGAGCAGTACTTC. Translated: CASSGGGHRQYEQYF.

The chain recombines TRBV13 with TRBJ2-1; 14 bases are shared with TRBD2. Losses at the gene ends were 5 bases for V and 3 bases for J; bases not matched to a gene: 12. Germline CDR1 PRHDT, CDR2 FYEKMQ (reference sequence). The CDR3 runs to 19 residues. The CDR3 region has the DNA TGTGCCAGCAGCGGCCGACTAGCGGGAGGGCCGAAAAGCTACAATGAGCAGTTCTTC. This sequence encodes CASSGRLAGGPKSYNEQFF.

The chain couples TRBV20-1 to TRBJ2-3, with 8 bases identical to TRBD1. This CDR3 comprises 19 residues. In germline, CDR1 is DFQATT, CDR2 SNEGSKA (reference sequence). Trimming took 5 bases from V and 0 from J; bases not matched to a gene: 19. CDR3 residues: CSAAAPGQVHFYSTDTQYF. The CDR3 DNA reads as TGCAGTGCTGCCGCCCCGGGACAGGTTCATTTTTATAGCACAGATACGCAGTATTTT.

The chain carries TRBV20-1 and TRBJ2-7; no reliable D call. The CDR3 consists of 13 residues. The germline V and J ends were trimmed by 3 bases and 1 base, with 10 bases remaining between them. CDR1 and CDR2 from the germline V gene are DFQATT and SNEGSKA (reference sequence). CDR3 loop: CSASVVYSYEQYF. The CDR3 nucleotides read TGCAGTGCTAGTGTCGTCTATTCCTACGAGCAGTACTTC.

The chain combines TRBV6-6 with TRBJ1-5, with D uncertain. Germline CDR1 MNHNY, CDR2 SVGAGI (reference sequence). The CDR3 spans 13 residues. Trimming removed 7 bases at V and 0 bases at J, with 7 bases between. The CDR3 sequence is CASTDDSNQPQHF. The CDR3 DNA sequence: TGTGCCAGCACAGACGATAGCAATCAGCCCCAGCATTTT.

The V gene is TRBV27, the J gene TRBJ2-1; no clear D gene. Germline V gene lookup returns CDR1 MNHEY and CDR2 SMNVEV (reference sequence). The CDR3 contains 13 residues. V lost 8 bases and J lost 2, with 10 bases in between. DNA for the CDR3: TGTGCCAGCTCCACGACTGCCTACAATGAGCAGTTCTTC. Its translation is CASSTTAYNEQFF.

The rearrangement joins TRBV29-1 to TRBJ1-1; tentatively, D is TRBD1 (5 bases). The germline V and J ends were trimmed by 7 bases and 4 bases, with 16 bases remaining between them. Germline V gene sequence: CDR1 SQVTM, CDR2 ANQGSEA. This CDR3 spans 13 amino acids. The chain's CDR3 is CSARQGSSTEAFF. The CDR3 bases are TGCAGCGCCAGGCAGGGATCGAGCACTGAAGCTTTCTTT.

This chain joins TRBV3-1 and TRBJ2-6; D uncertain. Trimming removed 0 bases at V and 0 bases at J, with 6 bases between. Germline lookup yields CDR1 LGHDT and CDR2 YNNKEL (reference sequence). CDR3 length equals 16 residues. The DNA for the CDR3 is TGTGCCAGCAGCCAAGAGGTCCGCTCTGGGGCCAACGTCCTGACTTTC. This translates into CASSQEVRSGANVLTF.

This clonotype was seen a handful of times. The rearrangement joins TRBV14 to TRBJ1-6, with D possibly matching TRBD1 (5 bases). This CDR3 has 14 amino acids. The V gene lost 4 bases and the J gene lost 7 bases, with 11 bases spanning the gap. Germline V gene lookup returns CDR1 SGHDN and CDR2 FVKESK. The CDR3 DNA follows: TGTGCCAGCAGCCTCAGGGCCCGCAATTCACCCCTCCACTTT. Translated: CASSLRARNSPLHF.

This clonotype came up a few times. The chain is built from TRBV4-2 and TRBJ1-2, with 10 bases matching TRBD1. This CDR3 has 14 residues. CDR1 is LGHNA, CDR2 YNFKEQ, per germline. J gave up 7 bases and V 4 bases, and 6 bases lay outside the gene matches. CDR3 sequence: CASSPRQGAGGYTF. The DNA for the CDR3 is TGTGCCAGCAGCCCGCGACAGGGGGCGGGTGGCTACACCTTC.